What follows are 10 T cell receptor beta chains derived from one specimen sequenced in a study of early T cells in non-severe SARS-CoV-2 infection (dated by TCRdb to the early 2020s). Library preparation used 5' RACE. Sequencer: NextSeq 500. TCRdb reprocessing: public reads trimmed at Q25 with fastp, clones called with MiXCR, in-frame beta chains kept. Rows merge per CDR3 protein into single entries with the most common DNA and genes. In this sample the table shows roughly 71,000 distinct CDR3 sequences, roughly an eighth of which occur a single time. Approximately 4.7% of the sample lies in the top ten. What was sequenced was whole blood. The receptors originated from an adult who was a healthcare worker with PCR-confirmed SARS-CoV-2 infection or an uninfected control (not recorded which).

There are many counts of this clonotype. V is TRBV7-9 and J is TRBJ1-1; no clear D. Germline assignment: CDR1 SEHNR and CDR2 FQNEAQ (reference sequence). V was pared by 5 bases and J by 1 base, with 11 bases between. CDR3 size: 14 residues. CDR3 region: CASSPWKGNTEAFF. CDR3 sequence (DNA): TGTGCCAGCAGCCCCTGGAAGGGGAACACTGAAGCTTTCTTT.

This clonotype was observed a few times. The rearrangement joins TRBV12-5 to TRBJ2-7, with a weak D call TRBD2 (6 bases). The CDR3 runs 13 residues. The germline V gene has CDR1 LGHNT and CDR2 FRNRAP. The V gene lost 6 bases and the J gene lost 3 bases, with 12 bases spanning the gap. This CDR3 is CASGAGLSYEQYF. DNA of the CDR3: TGTGCTAGTGGGGCGGGACTGAGCTACGAGCAGTACTTC.

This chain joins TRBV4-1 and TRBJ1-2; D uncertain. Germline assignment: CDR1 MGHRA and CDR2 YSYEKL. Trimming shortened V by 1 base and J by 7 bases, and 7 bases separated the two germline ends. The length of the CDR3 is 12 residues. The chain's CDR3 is CASSQGRLGYTF. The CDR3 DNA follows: TGCGCCAGCAGCCAAGGAAGACTTGGCTACACCTTC.

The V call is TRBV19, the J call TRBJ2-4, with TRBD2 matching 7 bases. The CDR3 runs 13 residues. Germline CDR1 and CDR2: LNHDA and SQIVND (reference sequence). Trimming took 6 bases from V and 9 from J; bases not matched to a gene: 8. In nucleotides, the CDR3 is TGTGCCAGTAGGAACGGGAGGAGCGGCATTCAGTACTTC. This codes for CASRNGRSGIQYF.

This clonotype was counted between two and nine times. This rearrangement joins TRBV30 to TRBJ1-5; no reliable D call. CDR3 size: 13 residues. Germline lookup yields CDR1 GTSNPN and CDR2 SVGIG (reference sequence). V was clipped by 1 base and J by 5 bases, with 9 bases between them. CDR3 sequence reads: CAWSEGNDQPQHF. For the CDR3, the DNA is TGTGCCTGGAGTGAAGGAAATGATCAGCCCCAGCATTTT. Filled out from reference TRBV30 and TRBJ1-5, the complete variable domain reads SQTIHQWPATLVQPVGSPLSLECTVEGTSNPNLYWYRQAAGRGLQLLFYSVGIGQISSEVPQNLSASRPQDRQFILSSKKLLLSDSGFYLCAWSEGNDQPQHFGDGTRLSIL.

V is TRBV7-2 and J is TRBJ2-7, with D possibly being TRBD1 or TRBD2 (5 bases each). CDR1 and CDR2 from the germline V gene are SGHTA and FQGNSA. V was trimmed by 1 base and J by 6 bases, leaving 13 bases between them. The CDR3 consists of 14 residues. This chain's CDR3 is CASSLDRGASEQYF. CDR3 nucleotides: TGTGCCAGCAGCTTAGATCGGGGCGCGTCCGAGCAGTACTTC.

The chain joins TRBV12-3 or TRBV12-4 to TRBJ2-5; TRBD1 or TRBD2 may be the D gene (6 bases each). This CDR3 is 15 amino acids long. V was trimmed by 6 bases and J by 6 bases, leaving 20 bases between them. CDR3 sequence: CASSPWSGGIKTQYF. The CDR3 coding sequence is TGTGCCAGCAGCCCCTGGTCCGGGGGCATAAAGACCCAGTACTTC.

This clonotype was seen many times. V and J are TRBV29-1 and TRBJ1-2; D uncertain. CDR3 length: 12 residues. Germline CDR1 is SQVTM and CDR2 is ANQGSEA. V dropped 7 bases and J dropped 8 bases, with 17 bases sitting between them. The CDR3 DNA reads TGCAGCGCCAGATCGGGGTTTCGGGGCTACACCTTC. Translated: CSARSGFRGYTF.

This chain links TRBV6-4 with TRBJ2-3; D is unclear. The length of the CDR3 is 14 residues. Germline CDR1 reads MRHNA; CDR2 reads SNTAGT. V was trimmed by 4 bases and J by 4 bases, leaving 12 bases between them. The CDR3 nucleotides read TGTGCCAGCAGTGTGGGTCCCCCTCCAGATACGCAGTATTTT. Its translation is CASSVGPPPDTQYF.

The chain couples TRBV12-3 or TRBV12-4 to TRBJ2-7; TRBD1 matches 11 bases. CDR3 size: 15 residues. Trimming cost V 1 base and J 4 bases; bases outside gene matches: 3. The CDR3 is CASSLGGTGGYEQYF. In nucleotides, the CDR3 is TGTGCCAGCAGTTTAGGAGGGACAGGGGGTTACGAGCAGTACTTC.